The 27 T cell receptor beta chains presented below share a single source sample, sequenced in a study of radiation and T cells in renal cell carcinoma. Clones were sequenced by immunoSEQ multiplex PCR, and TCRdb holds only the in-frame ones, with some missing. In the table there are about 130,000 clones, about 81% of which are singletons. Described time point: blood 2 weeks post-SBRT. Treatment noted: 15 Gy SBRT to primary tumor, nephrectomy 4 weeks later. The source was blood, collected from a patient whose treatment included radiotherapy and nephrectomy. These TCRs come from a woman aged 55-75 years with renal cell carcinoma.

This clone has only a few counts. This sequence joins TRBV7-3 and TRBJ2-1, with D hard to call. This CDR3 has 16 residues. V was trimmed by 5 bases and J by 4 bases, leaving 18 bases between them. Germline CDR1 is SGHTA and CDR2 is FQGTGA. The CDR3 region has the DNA TGTGCCAGCAGCCTTTGGCCGGACGGACCTTACAATGAGCAGTTCTTC. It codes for CASSLWPDGPYNEQFF.

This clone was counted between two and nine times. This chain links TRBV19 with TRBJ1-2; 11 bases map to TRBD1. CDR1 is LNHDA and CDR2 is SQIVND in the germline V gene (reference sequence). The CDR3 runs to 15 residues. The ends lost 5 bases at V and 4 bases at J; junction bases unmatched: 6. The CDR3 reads CASSPWTGGAYGYTF. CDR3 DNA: TGTGCCAGTAGTCCTTGGACAGGGGGCGCCTATGGCTACACCTTC. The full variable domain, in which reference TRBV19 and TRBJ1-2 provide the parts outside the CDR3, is DGGITQSPKYLFRKEGQNVTLSCEQNLNHDAMYWYRQDPGQGLRLIYYSQIVNDFQKGDIAEGYSVSREKKESFPLTVTSAQKNPTAFYLCASSPWTGGAYGYTFGSGTRLTVV.

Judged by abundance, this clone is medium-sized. CDR3: CASSLWTSGRAMEEQYF. The CDR3 DNA follows: TGTGCCAGCAGTTTATGGACTAGCGGGAGGGCAATGGAGGAGCAGTACTTC. The chain joins TRBV28 to TRBJ2-7; TRBD2 aligns across 14 bases. Trimming took 0 bases from V and 7 from J; bases not matched to a gene: 8. CDR3 size: 17 residues. CDR1 is MDHEN, CDR2 SYDVKM, per germline.

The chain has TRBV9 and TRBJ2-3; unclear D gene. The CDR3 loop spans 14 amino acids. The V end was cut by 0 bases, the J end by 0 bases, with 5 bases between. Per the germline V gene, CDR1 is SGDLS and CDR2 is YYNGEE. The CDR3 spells CASSVDGSTDTQYF. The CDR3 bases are TGTGCCAGCAGCGTAGACGGTAGCACAGATACGCAGTATTTT.

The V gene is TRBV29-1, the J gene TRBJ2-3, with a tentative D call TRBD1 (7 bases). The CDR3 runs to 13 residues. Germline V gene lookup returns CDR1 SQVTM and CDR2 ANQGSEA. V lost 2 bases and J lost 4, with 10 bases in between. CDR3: CSVEQGGADTQYF. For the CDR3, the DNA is TGCAGCGTTGAACAGGGGGGCGCAGATACGCAGTATTTT.

Here the CDR3 DNA reads TGTGCCAGCAGCGATCCTAAGACAGGTAGTGGTAGAAATGAGCAGTTCTTC. Translation gives CASSDPKTGSGRNEQFF. This sequence joins TRBV9 and TRBJ2-1; perhaps TRBD1 as D (6 bases). From germline, CDR1 is SGDLS and CDR2 YYNGEE. This CDR3 comprises 17 residues. V was shortened by 3 bases and J by 7 bases, with 23 bases between the two germline ends.

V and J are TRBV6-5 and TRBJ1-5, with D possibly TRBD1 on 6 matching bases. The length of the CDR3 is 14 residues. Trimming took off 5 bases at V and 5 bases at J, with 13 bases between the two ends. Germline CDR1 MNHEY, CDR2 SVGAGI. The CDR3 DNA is TGTGCCAGCAGTGAACAGGGCGACCATCAGCCCCAGCATTTT. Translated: CASSEQGDHQPQHF.

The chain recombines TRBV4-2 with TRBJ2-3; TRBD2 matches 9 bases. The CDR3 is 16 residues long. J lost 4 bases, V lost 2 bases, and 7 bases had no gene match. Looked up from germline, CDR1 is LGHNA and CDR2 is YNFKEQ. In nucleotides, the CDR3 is TGTGCCAGCAGCCAAAACCCGGGACTAGCTTCAGATACGCAGTATTTT. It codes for CASSQNPGLASDTQYF.

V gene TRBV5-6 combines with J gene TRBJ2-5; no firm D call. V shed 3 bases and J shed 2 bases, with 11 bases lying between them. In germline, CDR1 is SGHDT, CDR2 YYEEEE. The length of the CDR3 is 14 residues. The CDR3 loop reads CASSSTGLQETQYF. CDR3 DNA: TGTGCCAGCAGCTCCACTGGCCTGCAAGAGACCCAGTACTTC.

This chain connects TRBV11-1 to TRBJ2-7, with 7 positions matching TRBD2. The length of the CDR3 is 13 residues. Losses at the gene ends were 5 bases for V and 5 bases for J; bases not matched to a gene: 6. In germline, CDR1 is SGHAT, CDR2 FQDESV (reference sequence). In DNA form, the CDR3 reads TGTGCCAGCAGCCGCGGGAGAACCAACGAGCAGTACTTC. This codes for CASSRGRTNEQYF.

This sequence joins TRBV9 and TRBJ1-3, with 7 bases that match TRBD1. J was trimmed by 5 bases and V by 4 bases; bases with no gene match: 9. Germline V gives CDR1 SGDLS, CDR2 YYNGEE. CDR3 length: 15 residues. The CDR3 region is CASSTEGAQRNTIYF. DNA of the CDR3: TGTGCCAGCAGCACTGAGGGGGCGCAGCGAAACACCATATATTTT.

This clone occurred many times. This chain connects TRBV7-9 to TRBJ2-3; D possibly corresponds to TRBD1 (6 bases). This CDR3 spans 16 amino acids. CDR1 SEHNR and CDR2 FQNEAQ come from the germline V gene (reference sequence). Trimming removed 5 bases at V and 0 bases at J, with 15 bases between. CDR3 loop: CASSDLQGPSTDTQYF. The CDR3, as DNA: TGTGCCAGCAGCGATCTACAGGGCCCTAGCACAGATACGCAGTATTTT.

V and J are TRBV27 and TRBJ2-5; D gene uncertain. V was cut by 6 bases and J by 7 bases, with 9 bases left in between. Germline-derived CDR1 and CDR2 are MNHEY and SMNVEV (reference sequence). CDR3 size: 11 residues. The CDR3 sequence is CASRYERTQYF. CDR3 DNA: TGTGCCAGCAGATATGAGAGGACCCAGTACTTC.

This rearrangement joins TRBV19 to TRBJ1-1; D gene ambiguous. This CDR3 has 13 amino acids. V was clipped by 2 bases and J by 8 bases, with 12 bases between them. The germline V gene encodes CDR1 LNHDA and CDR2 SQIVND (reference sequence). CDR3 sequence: CASSIIAGSEAFF. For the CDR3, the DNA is TGTGCCAGTAGTATAATCGCAGGTTCAGAAGCTTTCTTT. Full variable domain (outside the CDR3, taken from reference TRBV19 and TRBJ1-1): DGGITQSPKYLFRKEGQNVTLSCEQNLNHDAMYWYRQDPGQGLRLIYYSQIVNDFQKGDIAEGYSVSREKKESFPLTVTSAQKNPTAFYLCASSIIAGSEAFFGQGTRLTVV.

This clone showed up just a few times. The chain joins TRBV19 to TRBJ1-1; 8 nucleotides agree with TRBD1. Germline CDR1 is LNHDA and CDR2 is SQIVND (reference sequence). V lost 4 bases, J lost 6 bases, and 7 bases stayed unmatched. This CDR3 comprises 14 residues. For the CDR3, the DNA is TGTGCCAGTAGTACTTTTCAGGGGGCCCCTGAAGCTTTCTTT. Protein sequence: CASSTFQGAPEAFF.

This CDR3 is CASSRGDISTDTQYF. The CDR3 nucleotides read TGTGCCAGCTCACGGGGGGACATTAGCACAGATACGCAGTATTTT. The J gene is TRBJ2-3, the V gene TRBV18, with D possibly called TRBD1 or TRBD2 (6 bases each). This CDR3 is built from 15 residues. The V end lost 4 bases, the J end lost 0 bases, and 11 bases lay between the germline ends. Germline values: CDR1 KGHSH, CDR2 LQKENI.

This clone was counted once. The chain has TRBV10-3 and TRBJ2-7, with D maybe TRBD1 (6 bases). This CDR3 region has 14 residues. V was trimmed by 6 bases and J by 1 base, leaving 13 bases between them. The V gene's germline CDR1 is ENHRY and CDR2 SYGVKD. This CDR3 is CAISGTGNSYEQYF. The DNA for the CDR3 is TGTGCCATCAGCGGAACAGGGAATTCCTACGAGCAGTACTTC.

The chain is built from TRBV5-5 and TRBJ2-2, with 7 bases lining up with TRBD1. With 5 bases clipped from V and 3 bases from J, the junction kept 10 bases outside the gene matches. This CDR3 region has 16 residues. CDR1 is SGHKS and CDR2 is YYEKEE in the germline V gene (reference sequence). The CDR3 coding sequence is TGTGCCAGCAGGCCACAGGGGTCCCTCTACACCGGGGAGCTGTTTTTT. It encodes CASRPQGSLYTGELFF. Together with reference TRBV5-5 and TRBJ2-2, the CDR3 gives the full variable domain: DAGVTQSPTHLIKTRGQQVTLRCSPISGHKSVSWYQQVLGQGPQFIFQYYEKEERGRGNFPDRFSARQFPNYSSELNVNALLLGDSALYLCASRPQGSLYTGELFFGEGSRLTVL.

This chain's CDR3 is CASSWDRGAPNTGELFF. CDR3 sequence (DNA): TGTGCCAGCAGTTGGGACAGGGGGGCTCCGAACACCGGGGAGCTGTTTTTT. The chain is built from TRBV7-3 and TRBJ2-2; 11 nucleotides line up with TRBD1. J lost 0 bases, V lost 6 bases, and 6 bases had no gene match. The germline V gene has CDR1 SGHTA and CDR2 FQGTGA. CDR3 size: 17 residues. The full variable domain, with the rest looked up from reference TRBV7-3 and TRBJ2-2, is GAGVSQTPSNKVTEKGKYVELRCDPISGHTALYWYRQSLGQGPEFLIYFQGTGAADDSGLPNDRFFAVRPEGSVSTLKIQRTERGDSAVYLCASSWDRGAPNTGELFFGEGSRLTVL.

This CDR3 is CASSKSVAQGEQYF. The CDR3 DNA is TGTGCCAGCAGCAAATCTGTGGCACAGGGGGAGCAGTACTTC. The chain recombines TRBV9 with TRBJ2-7; the match to TRBD1 covers 7 bases. Germline values: CDR1 SGDLS, CDR2 YYNGEE. This CDR3 region has 14 residues. Trimming at V came to 4 bases and at J to 7 bases, leaving 11 bases not matched to a gene. The complete variable domain, with remaining parts taken from reference TRBV9 and TRBJ2-7, reads DSGVTQTPKHLITATGQRVTLRCSPRSGDLSVYWYQQSLDQGLQFLIQYYNGEERAKGNILERFSAQQFPDLHSELNLSSLELGDSALYFCASSKSVAQGEQYFGPGTRLTVT.

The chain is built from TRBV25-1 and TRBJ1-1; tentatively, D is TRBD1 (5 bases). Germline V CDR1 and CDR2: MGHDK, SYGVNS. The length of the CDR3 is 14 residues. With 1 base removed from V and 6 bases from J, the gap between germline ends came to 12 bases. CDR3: CASSESKAGPEAFF. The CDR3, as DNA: TGTGCCAGCAGTGAATCTAAGGCAGGGCCTGAAGCTTTCTTT.

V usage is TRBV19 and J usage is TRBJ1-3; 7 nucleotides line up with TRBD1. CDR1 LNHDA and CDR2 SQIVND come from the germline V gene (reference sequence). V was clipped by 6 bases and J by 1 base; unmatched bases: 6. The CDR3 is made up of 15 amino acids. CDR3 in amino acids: CASSVQGLSGNTIYF. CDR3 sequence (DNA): TGTGCCAGTAGCGTACAGGGGTTGTCTGGAAACACCATATATTTT.

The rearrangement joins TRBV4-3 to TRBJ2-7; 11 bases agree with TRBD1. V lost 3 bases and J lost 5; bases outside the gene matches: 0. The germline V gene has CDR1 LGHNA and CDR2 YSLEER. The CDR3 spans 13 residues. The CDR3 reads CASSQGQGDEQYF. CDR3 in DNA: TGCGCCAGCAGCCAGGGACAGGGGGACGAGCAGTACTTC.

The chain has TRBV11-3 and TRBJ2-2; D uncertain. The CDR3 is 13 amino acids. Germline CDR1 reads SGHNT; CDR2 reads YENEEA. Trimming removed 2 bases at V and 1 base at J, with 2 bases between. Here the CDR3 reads CASSLKNTGELFF. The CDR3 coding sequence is TGTGCCAGCAGCTTAAAGAACACCGGGGAGCTGTTTTTT.

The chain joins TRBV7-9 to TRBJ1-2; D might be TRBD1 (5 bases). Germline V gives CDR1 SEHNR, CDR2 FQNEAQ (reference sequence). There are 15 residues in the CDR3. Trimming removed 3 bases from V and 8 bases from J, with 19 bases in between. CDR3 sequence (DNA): TGTGCCAGCAGCTTGTCCCCCGGGGACGCCGGCGGCTACACCTTC. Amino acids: CASSLSPGDAGGYTF.

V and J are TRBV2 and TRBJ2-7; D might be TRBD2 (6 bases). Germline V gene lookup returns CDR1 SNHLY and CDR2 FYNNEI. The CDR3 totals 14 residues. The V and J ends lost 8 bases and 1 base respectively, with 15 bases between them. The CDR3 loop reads CASLYGTPSYEQYF. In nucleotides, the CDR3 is TGTGCCAGCCTTTACGGGACTCCTTCCTACGAGCAGTACTTC. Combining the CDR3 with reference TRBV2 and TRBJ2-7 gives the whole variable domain EPEVTQTPSHQVTQMGQEVILRCVPISNHLYFYWYRQILGQKVEFLVSFYNNEISEKSEIFDDQFSVERPDGSNFTLKIRSTKLEDSAMYFCASLYGTPSYEQYFGPGTRLTVT.

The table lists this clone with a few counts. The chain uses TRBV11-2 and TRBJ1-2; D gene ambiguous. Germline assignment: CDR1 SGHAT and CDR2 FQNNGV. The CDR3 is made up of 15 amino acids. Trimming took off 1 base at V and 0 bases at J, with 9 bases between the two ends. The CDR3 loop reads CASSLGGNSNYGYTF. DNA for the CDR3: TGTGCCAGCAGCTTAGGAGGAAATTCTAACTATGGCTACACCTTC. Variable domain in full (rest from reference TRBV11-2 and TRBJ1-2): EAGVAQSPRYKIIEKRQSVAFWCNPISGHATLYWYQQILGQGPKLLIQFQNNGVVDDSQLPKDRFSAERLKGVDSTLKIQPAKLEDSAVYLCASSLGGNSNYGYTFGSGTRLTVV.